These T cell receptor beta chains were read from a single sample in a study of cytomegalovirus exposure and HLA in healthy donors. The protocol was immunoSEQ multiplex PCR, while the TCRdb copy is restricted to in-frame clones and leaves out a portion. The repertoire holds more than 150,000 clones, about four fifths seen once, with 5% to 6% in the top ten. Sequencing input: PBMCs. These receptor sequences come from a woman aged 25 to 39 in good health and CMV-seropositive. CDR3s include the opening cysteine and the closing phenylalanine or tryptophan. Fields, in order: V gene, J gene, D gene, clone size, CDR3 protein, CDR3 DNA. A D gene is named only where the DNA matches it firmly. Rows may omit the clone size; those that give it use once, few, many or a size class.

V gene: TRBV11-2; J gene: TRBJ2-3; D gene: -; clone size: -; CDR3 protein: CASSPGYTDTQYF; CDR3 DNA: TGTGCCAGCAGCCCCGGTTACACAGATACGCAGTATTTT
V gene: TRBV4-3; J gene: TRBJ1-1; D gene: -; clone size: few; CDR3 protein: CASSPNQGRPEAFF; CDR3 DNA: TGCGCCAGCAGCCCGAACCAGGGGCGCCCTGAAGCTTTCTTT
V gene: TRBV5-4; J gene: TRBJ2-3; D gene: -; clone size: -; CDR3 protein: CASSLVGRGSTDTQYF; CDR3 DNA: TGTGCCAGCAGCCTGGTGGGTCGGGGAAGCACAGATACGCAGTATTTT
V gene: TRBV6-5; J gene: TRBJ1-6; D gene: TRBD1; clone size: -; CDR3 protein: CASSWGQGNSPLHF; CDR3 DNA: TGTGCCAGCAGTTGGGGACAGGGGAATTCACCCCTCCACTTT
V gene: TRBV6-5; J gene: TRBJ2-2; D gene: -; clone size: few; CDR3 protein: CASSYVSRGAGELFF; CDR3 DNA: TGTGCCAGCAGTTACGTCTCCAGGGGTGCCGGGGAGCTGTTTTTT
V gene: TRBV5-4; J gene: TRBJ2-6; D gene: TRBD1; clone size: -; CDR3 protein: CASSSRGPGANVLTF; CDR3 DNA: TGTGCCAGCAGCTCCAGGGGGCCTGGGGCCAACGTCCTGACTTTC
V gene: TRBV7-9; J gene: TRBJ2-3; D gene: -; clone size: -; CDR3 protein: CASSPGSVDTQYF; CDR3 DNA: TGTGCCAGCAGCCCAGGCTCAGTGGATACGCAGTATTTT
V gene: TRBV28; J gene: TRBJ1-2; D gene: -; clone size: -; CDR3 protein: CASSYSFYGYTF; CDR3 DNA: TGTGCCAGCAGTTACAGCTTCTATGGCTACACCTTC
V gene: TRBV11-3; J gene: TRBJ1-3; D gene: TRBD1; clone size: once; CDR3 protein: CASSLAGQSLWCTIYF; CDR3 DNA: TGTGCCAGCAGCTTAGCGGGACAGTCTCTGTGGTGCACCATATATTTT
V gene: TRBV2; J gene: TRBJ2-1; D gene: TRBD2; clone size: -; CDR3 protein: CASGETSGGEQFF; CDR3 DNA: TGTGCCAGCGGGGAGACTAGCGGGGGGGAGCAGTTCTTC
V gene: TRBV4-1; J gene: TRBJ2-7; D gene: -; clone size: -; CDR3 protein: CASSQGSRGSYEQYF; CDR3 DNA: TGCGCCAGCAGCCAAGGAAGCCGGGGTTCCTACGAGCAGTACTTC
V gene: TRBV5-1; J gene: TRBJ2-3; D gene: TRBD2; clone size: -; CDR3 protein: CASRAGGLWRTDTQYF; CDR3 DNA: TGCGCCAGCAGAGCGGGAGGGCTATGGCGCACAGATACGCAGTATTTT
V gene: TRBV21-1; J gene: TRBJ2-3; D gene: -; clone size: -; CDR3 protein: CATFRDSNTDTQYF; CDR3 DNA: TGTGCCACCTTCCGGGACAGCAACACAGATACGCAGTATTTT
V gene: TRBV7-8; J gene: TRBJ1-6; D gene: -; clone size: -; CDR3 protein: CASSLGARDSPLHF; CDR3 DNA: TGTGCCAGCAGCTTAGGGGCCAGGGATTCACCCCTCCACTTT
V gene: TRBV5-1; J gene: TRBJ2-1; D gene: -; clone size: -; CDR3 protein: CASSLGWDSAYNEQFF; CDR3 DNA: TGCGCCAGCAGCTTGGGTTGGGACTCGGCCTACAATGAGCAGTTCTTC
V gene: TRBV4-3; J gene: TRBJ2-3; D gene: -; clone size: -; CDR3 protein: CVSSQALLGDTQYF; CDR3 DNA: TGCGTCAGCAGCCAAGCCTTGCTCGGGGATACGCAGTATTTT
V gene: TRBV19; J gene: TRBJ1-1; D gene: -; clone size: -; CDR3 protein: CASSMMGEGNTEAFF; CDR3 DNA: TGTGCCAGTAGTATGATGGGGGAGGGGAACACTGAAGCTTTCTTT
V gene: TRBV6-4; J gene: TRBJ1-1; D gene: -; clone size: -; CDR3 protein: CASSAQKNTEAFF; CDR3 DNA: TGTGCCAGCAGTGCCCAGAAGAACACTGAAGCTTTCTTT
V gene: TRBV9; J gene: TRBJ2-7; D gene: TRBD1; clone size: -; CDR3 protein: CASSASGQEYYEQYF; CDR3 DNA: TGTGCCAGCAGCGCCTCGGGACAGGAGTATTACGAGCAGTACTTC
V gene: TRBV28; J gene: TRBJ2-3; D gene: TRBD2; clone size: -; CDR3 protein: CASSLIGTSPDTQYF; CDR3 DNA: TGTGCCAGCAGTTTAATAGGGACTAGCCCAGATACGCAGTATTTT
V gene: TRBV29-1; J gene: TRBJ2-7; D gene: -; clone size: -; CDR3 protein: CSVEPAYGQGYEQYF; CDR3 DNA: TGCAGCGTTGAGCCGGCGTACGGTCAGGGCTACGAGCAGTACTTC
V gene: TRBV6-1; J gene: TRBJ1-1; D gene: -; clone size: -; CDR3 protein: CASSDWITGTEAFF; CDR3 DNA: TGTGCCAGCAGTGATTGGATAACAGGGACTGAAGCTTTCTTT
V gene: TRBV19; J gene: TRBJ1-1; D gene: TRBD1; clone size: -; CDR3 protein: CASSSPTGKAEAFF; CDR3 DNA: TGTGCCAGTAGCTCCCCGACAGGGAAGGCTGAAGCTTTCTTT
V gene: TRBV9; J gene: TRBJ1-2; D gene: -; clone size: -; CDR3 protein: CASSPFEALRGYGYTF; CDR3 DNA: TGTGCCAGCAGCCCCTTTGAGGCCCTACGCGGCTATGGCTACACCTTC
V gene: TRBV6-4; J gene: TRBJ2-5; D gene: TRBD1; clone size: -; CDR3 protein: CASSGTEKSQETQYF; CDR3 DNA: TGTGCCAGCAGCGGGACAGAGAAATCGCAAGAGACCCAGTACTTC
V gene: TRBV2; J gene: TRBJ2-3; D gene: TRBD2; clone size: -; CDR3 protein: CASSGLHEGLLSTDTQYF; CDR3 DNA: TGTGCCAGCAGTGGACTCCACGAGGGACTACTCAGCACAGATACGCAGTATTTT
V gene: TRBV28; J gene: TRBJ2-7; D gene: -; clone size: -; CDR3 protein: CASSLTTSYEQYF; CDR3 DNA: TGTGCCAGCAGTTTAACTACTTCCTACGAGCAGTACTTC
V gene: TRBV5-4; J gene: TRBJ2-5; D gene: -; clone size: -; CDR3 protein: CASSPLTKETQYF; CDR3 DNA: TGTGCCAGCAGCCCCTTGACTAAAGAGACCCAGTACTTC
V gene: TRBV19; J gene: TRBJ2-7; D gene: TRBD1; clone size: -; CDR3 protein: CASSIMQGADEQYF; CDR3 DNA: TGTGCCAGTAGTATAATGCAGGGGGCTGACGAGCAGTACTTC
V gene: TRBV18; J gene: TRBJ1-2; D gene: -; clone size: -; CDR3 protein: CASSPPVSRGHYGYTF; CDR3 DNA: TGTGCCAGCTCACCACCGGTATCTAGGGGTCACTATGGCTACACCTTC
V gene: TRBV5-6; J gene: TRBJ1-1; D gene: -; clone size: few; CDR3 protein: CASSLLQGGTEAFF; CDR3 DNA: TGTGCCAGCAGCTTGCTTCAGGGAGGTACTGAAGCTTTCTTT
V gene: TRBV9; J gene: TRBJ2-3; D gene: -; clone size: once; CDR3 protein: CASSPRTLPTDTQYF; CDR3 DNA: TGTGCCAGCAGCCCCCGGACATTACCCACAGATACGCAGTATTTT
V gene: TRBV7-6; J gene: TRBJ1-2; D gene: TRBD1; clone size: few; CDR3 protein: CASSSDRGGYGYTF; CDR3 DNA: TGTGCCAGCAGCTCGGACAGGGGTGGCTATGGCTACACCTTC
V gene: TRBV7-2; J gene: TRBJ1-6; D gene: -; clone size: -; CDR3 protein: CASRQSGSPLHF; CDR3 DNA: TGTGCCAGCAGACAATCAGGTTCACCCCTCCACTTT
V gene: TRBV5-8; J gene: TRBJ1-1; D gene: -; clone size: -; CDR3 protein: CASSLGTGIEAFF; CDR3 DNA: TGTGCCAGCAGCTTGGGAACAGGGATTGAAGCTTTCTTT
V gene: TRBV6-1; J gene: TRBJ1-2; D gene: -; clone size: -; CDR3 protein: CASSEFSGYGYTF; CDR3 DNA: TGTGCCAGCAGTGAATTTTCGGGCTATGGCTACACCTTC
V gene: TRBV10-3; J gene: TRBJ2-7; D gene: TRBD2; clone size: -; CDR3 protein: CAIRAGRGGWEQYF; CDR3 DNA: TGTGCCATCAGGGCGGGGAGGGGCGGTTGGGAGCAGTACTTC
V gene: TRBV6-6; J gene: TRBJ2-3; D gene: TRBD1; clone size: -; CDR3 protein: CASTTQGVSDTQYF; CDR3 DNA: TGTGCCAGCACTACCCAGGGGGTGTCGGATACGCAGTATTTT
V gene: TRBV7-8; J gene: TRBJ1-1; D gene: -; clone size: -; CDR3 protein: CASTAHPRTGHTEAFF; CDR3 DNA: TGTGCCAGCACCGCCCATCCACGGACTGGGCACACTGAAGCTTTCTTT
V gene: TRBV13; J gene: TRBJ2-1; D gene: -; clone size: -; CDR3 protein: CASSLKVFERNEQFF; CDR3 DNA: TGTGCCAGCAGCTTAAAAGTATTCGAGCGGAATGAGCAGTTCTTC
V gene: TRBV19; J gene: TRBJ1-2; D gene: -; clone size: -; CDR3 protein: CASIGRGQNAGYTF; CDR3 DNA: TGTGCCAGCATCGGCCGGGGTCAAAATGCTGGCTACACCTTC
V gene: TRBV7-9; J gene: TRBJ1-2; D gene: -; clone size: -; CDR3 protein: CSSSEGGLYGYTF; CDR3 DNA: TGTTCCAGCAGCGAGGGTGGCCTTTATGGCTACACCTTC
V gene: TRBV28; J gene: TRBJ2-7; D gene: TRBD2; clone size: -; CDR3 protein: CASSLNLGLAGYEQYF; CDR3 DNA: TGTGCCAGCAGTTTAAACTTGGGACTAGCGGGCTACGAGCAGTACTTC
V gene: TRBV7-9; J gene: TRBJ2-1; D gene: TRBD2; clone size: -; CDR3 protein: CASSFPGLAEHEQFF; CDR3 DNA: TGTGCCAGCAGCTTTCCGGGACTAGCCGAGCATGAGCAGTTCTTC
V gene: TRBV6-5; J gene: TRBJ1-1; D gene: -; clone size: -; CDR3 protein: CASSKWASRAEAFF; CDR3 DNA: TGTGCCAGCAGCAAGTGGGCCTCGAGGGCTGAAGCTTTCTTT
V gene: TRBV6-5; J gene: TRBJ1-1; D gene: -; clone size: -; CDR3 protein: CASSQTANTEAFF; CDR3 DNA: TGTGCCAGCAGCCAGACAGCGAACACTGAAGCTTTCTTT
V gene: TRBV21-1; J gene: TRBJ1-1; D gene: -; clone size: once; CDR3 protein: CASSKARDRNTEAFF; CDR3 DNA: TGTGCCAGCAGCAAAGCGCGGGACAGGAACACTGAAGCTTTCTTT